This entry describes one TCR beta chain. Its cognate antigen is unknown. This sample was included in a study of cytomegalovirus exposure and HLA in healthy donors. Whole-study context: Prior work identified some 120 million unique TCR beta sequences in roughly 190 million T cells. Ancestry clustering placed around 80% of around 400 genotyped donors in the Caucasian-associated cluster.

Broader study findings: In vitro work confirmed that a few CMV-associated chains recognize CMV antigens. Later, TCR association rates were found to vary by HLA locus, highest for DRB1 and lowest for HLA-C.

Use of 60 Vbeta and 13 Jbeta primers characterized the PCR. This table comes from immunoSEQ multiplex PCR, and its TCRdb copy is limited to in-frame clones, with some not included. The sample carries 150,000 to 200,000 clones, under 90% recorded once. This CDR3 is 12 amino acids long. Germline-derived CDR1 and CDR2 are SEHNR and FQNEAQ (reference sequence). The V end was cut by 4 bases, the J end by 6 bases, with 6 bases between. The chain is built from TRBV7-9 and TRBJ2-2; the D is unclear. Specimen: PBMCs. The receptor was isolated from a man aged 18-30 years in good health and CMV-seronegative. CDR3 bases: TGTGCCAGCAGCTCCGAGGCCGGGGAGCTGTTTTTT. This encodes CASSSEAGELFF.